This is a list of T cell receptor beta chains from one sample in a study of control samples from healthy donors and cancer patients. Assay: immunoSEQ multiplex PCR; the TCRdb copy retains only in-frame clones and omits some. Among approximately 170,000 clones listed, around 90% were seen once. Sequenced material: blood. The source is a woman aged 45-59 years in good health. Both conserved end residues are part of each CDR3. The D gene is left open where the match is weak. Rows may omit the clone size; those that give it use once, few, many or a size class.

d_gene: TRBD1; j_gene: TRBJ1-1; v_gene: TRBV5-1; abundance: .; CDR3nt: TGCGCCAGCAGCTCTCAGGGACAGACGTACTCTGAAGCTTTCTTT; CDR3aa: CASSSQGQTYSEAFF
d_gene: .; j_gene: TRBJ1-4; v_gene: TRBV5-1; abundance: .; CDR3nt: TGCGCCAGCAGCTCCCGGACAACTAATGAAAAACTGTTTTTT; CDR3aa: CASSSRTTNEKLFF
d_gene: .; j_gene: TRBJ1-2; v_gene: TRBV27; abundance: .; CDR3nt: TGTGCCAGCAGCCGGGGCGGTGGATTTGGCTACACCTTC; CDR3aa: CASSRGGGFGYTF
d_gene: .; j_gene: TRBJ1-1; v_gene: TRBV4-3; abundance: few; CDR3nt: TGCGCCAGCAGCCCGCAGGGGTTGAACACTGAAGCTTTCTTT; CDR3aa: CASSPQGLNTEAFF
d_gene: .; j_gene: TRBJ2-3; v_gene: TRBV2; abundance: .; CDR3nt: TGTGCCAGCTCCCCCGGGTGGAAAAGCACAGATACGCAGTATTTT; CDR3aa: CASSPGWKSTDTQYF
d_gene: .; j_gene: TRBJ1-4; v_gene: TRBV27; abundance: .; CDR3nt: TGTGCCAGCAGTGCCTCGGGGGGGGCTAATGAAAAACTGTTTTTT; CDR3aa: CASSASGGANEKLFF
d_gene: .; j_gene: TRBJ1-5; v_gene: TRBV7-9; abundance: .; CDR3nt: TGTGCCAGCAGCTTAGCCGGGAGGAGCAATCAGCCCCAGCATTTT; CDR3aa: CASSLAGRSNQPQHF
d_gene: .; j_gene: TRBJ2-6; v_gene: TRBV4-3; abundance: .; CDR3nt: TGCGCCAGCAGCCTCCTGACGGCAGATGAGGCCAACGTCCTGACTTTC; CDR3aa: CASSLLTADEANVLTF
d_gene: .; j_gene: TRBJ2-1; v_gene: TRBV7-9; abundance: .; CDR3nt: TGTGCCAGCAGCCGGTCTCCTGGAACCAATGAGCAGTTCTTC; CDR3aa: CASSRSPGTNEQFF
d_gene: TRBD1; j_gene: TRBJ1-3; v_gene: TRBV5-1; abundance: .; CDR3nt: TGCGCCAGCAGCTTGGGGGACAGACAGAGCTCTGGAAACACCATATATTTT; CDR3aa: CASSLGDRQSSGNTIYF
d_gene: TRBD1; j_gene: TRBJ1-2; v_gene: TRBV7-9; abundance: once; CDR3nt: TGTGCCAGCAGCCAACAATCGGGACAGGGATCCTATGGCTACACCTTC; CDR3aa: CASSQQSGQGSYGYTF
d_gene: TRBD2; j_gene: TRBJ2-3; v_gene: TRBV30; abundance: .; CDR3nt: TGTGCCTGGGCAACGGGACTAGCGGGGAAACTCACAGATACGCAGTATTTT; CDR3aa: CAWATGLAGKLTDTQYF
d_gene: TRBD2; j_gene: TRBJ2-5; v_gene: TRBV5-1; abundance: .; CDR3nt: TGCGCCAGCAGCCCGGGACTAGCGGGGGGGCTTATCCAAGAGACCCAGTACTTC; CDR3aa: CASSPGLAGGLIQETQYF
d_gene: .; j_gene: TRBJ2-7; v_gene: TRBV27; abundance: .; CDR3nt: TGTGCCAGCAGTTTCTCCTACGAGCAGTACTTC; CDR3aa: CASSFSYEQYF
d_gene: TRBD1; j_gene: TRBJ2-1; v_gene: TRBV6-2/TRBV6-3; abundance: .; CDR3nt: TGTGCCAGCAGTTACAGAACGACAGGGGGGGGTTTATCCTACAATGAGCAGTTCTTC; CDR3aa: CASSYRTTGGGLSYNEQFF
d_gene: TRBD2; j_gene: TRBJ2-1; v_gene: TRBV5-1; abundance: .; CDR3nt: TGCGCCAGCAGCTTGAACCGGCTAGCGGGAGCCAGGGAGCAGTTCTTC; CDR3aa: CASSLNRLAGAREQFF
d_gene: TRBD1; j_gene: TRBJ2-1; v_gene: TRBV7-2; abundance: .; CDR3nt: TGTGCCAGCAGCGCACAGGGGAATGTCCGCAATGAGCAGTTCTTC; CDR3aa: CASSAQGNVRNEQFF
d_gene: TRBD1; j_gene: TRBJ1-1; v_gene: TRBV6-1; abundance: .; CDR3nt: TGTGCCAGCAGGGGACAGGGAAGGAACACTGAAGCTTTCTTT; CDR3aa: CASRGQGRNTEAFF
d_gene: .; j_gene: TRBJ2-3; v_gene: TRBV5-1; abundance: .; CDR3nt: TGCGCCAGCAGCTTGCAAGGGGGTCCGTTCACAGATACGCAGTATTTT; CDR3aa: CASSLQGGPFTDTQYF
d_gene: TRBD1; j_gene: TRBJ1-6; v_gene: TRBV5-1; abundance: .; CDR3nt: TGCGCCAGCAGCTCAGGGGGCACGACCTATAATTCACCCCTCCACTTT; CDR3aa: CASSSGGTTYNSPLHF
d_gene: .; j_gene: TRBJ1-2; v_gene: TRBV28; abundance: once; CDR3nt: TGTGCCAGCAGTTCCCAGACGTCTGGCTACACCTTC; CDR3aa: CASSSQTSGYTF